Below are 2 T cell receptor beta chains sequenced from a single sample in a study of cytomegalovirus exposure and HLA in healthy donors. Clones were read by immunoSEQ multiplex PCR, and TCRdb kept only the in-frame ones, dropping some. Of a few hundred thousand clones listed, around nine tenths were seen once; the top ten hold 1% to 1.2%. The sequenced material came from PBMCs. The receptors stem from a woman aged 18-29 years in good health and CMV-seronegative.

The rearrangement links TRBV11-3 to TRBJ2-7; D is unresolved. Germline V gene lookup returns CDR1 SGHNT and CDR2 YENEEA. The length of the CDR3 is 13 residues. Trimming pared 3 bases from V and 0 bases from J, leaving 6 bases between. CDR3 DNA: TGTGCCAGCAGCTTGAGGAACTCCTACGAGCAGTACTTC. This gives the protein CASSLRNSYEQYF.

The gene calls are TRBV14 and TRBJ1-3; the match to TRBD1 covers 7 bases. Germline V gene lookup returns CDR1 SGHDN and CDR2 FVKESK. This CDR3 is built from 16 residues. J lost 2 bases, V lost 0 bases, and 4 bases had no gene match. The CDR3 DNA reads TGTGCCAGCAGCCAAGAAAACAGGGGCCCTGGAAACACCATATATTTT. Encoded protein: CASSQENRGPGNTIYF.